This is a list of T cell receptor beta chains from one sample in a study of identical twins. A single record per CDR3 protein comes from TCRdb applying MiXCR to the 5' RACE reads. The profile shows 450,000 or so distinct CDR3 sequences, 13% to 15% of them singletons. These same data were also listed under a study on yellow fever vaccine responses in identical twins.

The sequenced material came from CD4+ T cells sorted from blood. These receptors were taken from a woman younger than 30 in good health. Each CDR3 is given with its conserved first and last residue. The D gene is left open where the match is weak. Where a row states a size, it is once, few, many or the class of an expanded clone; other rows omit it.

clone_size	v_call	j_call	d_call	cdr3_aa	cdr3_nt
many	TRBV5-1	TRBJ1-5	-	CASSLGAGGNQPQHF	TGCGCCAGCAGCTTGGGGGCCGGGGGGAATCAGCCCCAGCATTTT
-	TRBV28	TRBJ2-5	TRBD2	CASSFYFASGGPQETQYF	TGTGCCAGCAGTTTTTATTTTGCTAGCGGGGGTCCGCAAGAGACCCAGTACTTC
-	TRBV6-5	TRBJ2-7	-	CASSLGRGGQKAYEQYF	TGTGCCAGCAGTTTGGGCCGGGGGGGACAGAAGGCCTACGAGCAGTACTTC
many	TRBV12-3/TRBV12-4	TRBJ1-2	-	CASSLASNGGYTF	TGTGCCAGCAGTTTAGCCAGTAACGGCGGCTACACCTTC
-	TRBV7-9	TRBJ2-7	TRBD2	CASSLAGSERGVREQYF	TGTGCCAGCAGCTTAGCAGGGAGCGAGCGGGGTGTCCGCGAGCAGTACTTC
-	TRBV15	TRBJ2-1	TRBD2	CATSREAGLAGGLSSYNEQFF	TGTGCCACCAGCAGAGAGGCCGGACTAGCGGGGGGCCTGAGCTCCTACAATGAGCAGTTCTTC
few	TRBV20-1	TRBJ2-2	-	CSAPYQNSGELFF	TGCAGTGCTCCCTATCAGAATTCCGGGGAGCTGTTTTTT
few	TRBV12-3/TRBV12-4	TRBJ2-1	-	CASSGGYSYNEQFF	TGTGCCAGCAGCGGGGGTTACTCCTACAATGAGCAGTTCTTC
few	TRBV4-3	TRBJ2-2	TRBD2	CASSQTSGRPTGELFF	TGCGCCAGCAGCCAGACTAGCGGGAGACCCACCGGGGAGCTGTTTTTT
-	TRBV5-6	TRBJ1-1	TRBD1	CASSHSGGQGARETEAFF	TGTGCCAGCAGCCACTCCGGGGGACAGGGGGCGAGGGAAACTGAAGCTTTCTTT
few	TRBV7-9	TRBJ1-4	-	CASNIDRTNEKLFF	TGTGCCAGCAACATAGACAGAACTAATGAAAAACTGTTTTTT
few	TRBV10-3	TRBJ2-3	-	CAISGAASTDTQYF	TGTGCCATCAGTGGGGCCGCTAGCACAGATACGCAGTATTTT
-	TRBV3-1	TRBJ2-2	-	CASSPSSELFF	TGTGCCAGCAGCCCAAGTTCCGAGCTGTTTTTT
-	TRBV29-1	TRBJ2-3	-	CSVVPGTGTDTQYF	TGCAGCGTTGTTCCGGGAACGGGGACAGATACGCAGTATTTT
-	TRBV10-3	TRBJ2-1	-	CAISESAGLVRKFF	TGTGCCATCAGTGAGTCGGCGGGTTTAGTTCGTAAGTTCTTC
-	TRBV6-5	TRBJ2-3	-	CASSFPDWSTDTQYF	TGTGCCAGCAGTTTCCCGGACTGGAGCACAGATACGCAGTATTTT
few	TRBV24-1	TRBJ2-1	-	CATSDFSRGGYNEQFF	TGTGCCACCAGTGATTTTTCCAGGGGAGGCTACAATGAGCAGTTCTTC
many	TRBV4-3	TRBJ2-5	TRBD2	CASSQDLGLAAQYF	TGCGCCAGCAGCCAAGATCTAGGACTAGCGGCCCAGTACTTC
-	TRBV28	TRBJ1-1	TRBD1	CASSPTGLRANTEAFF	TGTGCCAGCAGCCCGACAGGGCTGAGGGCAAACACTGAAGCTTTCTTT
many	TRBV25-1	TRBJ1-5	-	CASSPNGVPAQHF	TGTGCCAGCAGCCCAAATGGGGTCCCGGCCCAGCATTTT
few	TRBV29-1	TRBJ2-3	TRBD2	CSVEVPGGSDTQYF	TGCAGCGTTGAAGTCCCGGGAGGGAGCGATACGCAGTATTTT
-	TRBV5-6	TRBJ2-7	-	CASSLVSASYEQYF	TGTGCCAGCAGCTTGGTATCAGCCTCTTACGAGCAGTACTTC
-	TRBV7-9	TRBJ1-6	-	CASSLPRGDIGNSPLHF	TGTGCCAGCAGCTTACCTAGGGGGGACATCGGGAATTCACCCCTCCACTTT
-	TRBV7-9	TRBJ2-1	-	CASSWDRRTGGDEQFF	TGTGCCAGCAGCTGGGATCGCCGGACCGGAGGTGATGAGCAGTTCTTC
-	TRBV9	TRBJ2-7	-	CASSPHPGNEQYF	TGTGCCAGCAGCCCACATCCCGGGAACGAGCAGTACTTC
-	TRBV10-3	TRBJ2-2	-	CAISEGSRDTGELFF	TGTGCCATCAGTGAAGGGTCAAGGGACACCGGGGAGCTGTTTTTT
few	TRBV28	TRBJ2-7	-	CASSLSGSGSSYEQYF	TGTGCCAGCAGTTTATCCGGATCGGGGAGCTCCTACGAGCAGTACTTC
-	TRBV4-2	TRBJ1-1	-	CASSQHANGGTEAFF	TGTGCCAGCAGCCAGCATGCAAATGGGGGCACTGAAGCTTTCTTT
few	TRBV11-2	TRBJ2-7	-	CASSLVWSSYEQYF	TGTGCCAGCAGCTTAGTGTGGAGCTCCTACGAGCAGTACTTC
few	TRBV5-1	TRBJ2-5	-	CASMEVLELGTQYF	TGCGCCAGCATGGAGGTGTTGGAGTTGGGGACCCAGTACTTC
-	TRBV2	TRBJ2-2	-	CASSEVVVNTGELFF	TGTGCCAGCAGTGAAGTGGTGGTAAACACCGGGGAGCTGTTTTTT
-	TRBV5-6	TRBJ2-5	-	CASCGGTVAGQETQYF	TGTGCCAGCTGCGGAGGAACAGTCGCGGGCCAAGAGACCCAGTACTTC
-	TRBV20-1	TRBJ1-2	TRBD1	CSAILLADRGNYGYTF	TGCAGTGCTATCCTCCTCGCGGACAGGGGAAACTATGGCTACACCTTC
few	TRBV6-2/TRBV6-3	TRBJ2-4	-	CASSYSRSLAKNIQYF	TGTGCCAGCAGTTACTCGAGATCCCTTGCCAAAAACATTCAGTACTTC
-	TRBV6-5	TRBJ2-3	-	CASSYSLGRTDTQYF	TGTGCCAGCAGTTACTCGTTGGGTCGCACAGATACGCAGTATTTT
few	TRBV15	TRBJ2-2	TRBD1	CATSKGRTGVDTGELFF	TGTGCCACCAGCAAGGGACGGACAGGGGTGGACACCGGGGAGCTGTTTTTT
few	TRBV21-1	TRBJ2-5	-	CASSTLLAGEVETQYF	TGTGCCAGCAGCACCCTACTAGCGGGAGAGGTGGAGACCCAGTACTTC
-	TRBV5-1	TRBJ2-5	TRBD2	CASSFQRGNQETQYF	TGCGCCAGCAGCTTTCAGCGGGGGAACCAAGAGACCCAGTACTTC
few	TRBV5-5	TRBJ1-1	-	CASSLVRPRGTTEAFF	TGTGCCAGCAGCTTGGTACGACCGAGGGGCACCACTGAAGCTTTCTTT
once	TRBV4-3	TRBJ2-5	-	CASSQEWVRGETQYF	TGCGCCAGCAGCCAAGAATGGGTCCGGGGAGAGACCCAGTACTTC
many	TRBV24-1	TRBJ2-5	TRBD1	CATSDLTGPLGETQYF	TGTGCCACCAGTGACCTGACAGGGCCCTTGGGGGAGACCCAGTACTTC
few	TRBV4-2	TRBJ2-7	-	CASSQWKFKAYEQYF	TGTGCCAGCAGCCAATGGAAGTTCAAAGCCTACGAGCAGTACTTC
few	TRBV2	TRBJ2-7	TRBD1	CASRVRQGAYEQYF	TGTGCCAGCAGGGTCCGACAGGGTGCATACGAGCAGTACTTC